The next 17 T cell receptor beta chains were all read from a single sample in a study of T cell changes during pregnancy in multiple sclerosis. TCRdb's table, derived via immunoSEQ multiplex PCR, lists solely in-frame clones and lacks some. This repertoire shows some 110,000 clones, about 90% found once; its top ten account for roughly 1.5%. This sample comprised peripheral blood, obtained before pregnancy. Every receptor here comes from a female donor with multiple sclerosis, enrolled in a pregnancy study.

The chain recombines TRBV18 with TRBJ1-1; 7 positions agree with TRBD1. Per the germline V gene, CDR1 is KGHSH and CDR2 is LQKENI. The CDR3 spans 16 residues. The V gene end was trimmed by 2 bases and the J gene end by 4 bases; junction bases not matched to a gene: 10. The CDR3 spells CASSPSRGGAGTEAFF. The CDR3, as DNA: TGTGCCAGCTCACCAAGTCGAGGGGGCGCGGGCACTGAAGCTTTCTTT.

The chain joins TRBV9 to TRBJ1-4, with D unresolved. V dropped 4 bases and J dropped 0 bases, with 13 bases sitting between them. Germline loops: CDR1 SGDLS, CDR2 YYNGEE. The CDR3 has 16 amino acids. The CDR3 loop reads CASSPSNRATNEKLFF. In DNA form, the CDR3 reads TGTGCCAGCAGCCCCTCCAACAGAGCAACTAATGAAAAACTGTTTTTT.

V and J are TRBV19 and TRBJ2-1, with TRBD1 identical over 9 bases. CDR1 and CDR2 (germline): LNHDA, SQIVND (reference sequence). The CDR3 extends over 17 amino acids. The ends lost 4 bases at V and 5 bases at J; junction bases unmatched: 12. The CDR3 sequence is CASSRYQGQGYDNEQFF. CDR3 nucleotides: TGTGCCAGTAGTAGGTACCAAGGACAGGGGTATGACAATGAGCAGTTCTTC.

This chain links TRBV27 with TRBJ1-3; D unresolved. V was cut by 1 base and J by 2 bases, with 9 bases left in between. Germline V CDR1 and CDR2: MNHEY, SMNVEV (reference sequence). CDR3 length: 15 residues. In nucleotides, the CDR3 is TGTGCCAGCAGTTTATACCCGGGTACTGGAAACACCATATATTTT. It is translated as CASSLYPGTGNTIYF.

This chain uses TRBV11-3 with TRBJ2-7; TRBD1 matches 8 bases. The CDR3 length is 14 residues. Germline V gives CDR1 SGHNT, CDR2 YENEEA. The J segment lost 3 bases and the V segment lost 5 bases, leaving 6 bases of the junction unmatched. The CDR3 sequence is CASSLRDRRYEQYF. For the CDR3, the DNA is TGTGCCAGCAGCCTCCGGGACAGGCGCTACGAGCAGTACTTC.

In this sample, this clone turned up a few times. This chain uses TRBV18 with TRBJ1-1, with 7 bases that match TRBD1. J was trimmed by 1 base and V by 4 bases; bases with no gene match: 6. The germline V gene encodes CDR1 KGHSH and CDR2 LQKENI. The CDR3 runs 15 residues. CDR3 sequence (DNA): TGTGCCAGCTCACTCCTCGACAGGGAGAACACTGAAGCTTTCTTT. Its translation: CASSLLDRENTEAFF.

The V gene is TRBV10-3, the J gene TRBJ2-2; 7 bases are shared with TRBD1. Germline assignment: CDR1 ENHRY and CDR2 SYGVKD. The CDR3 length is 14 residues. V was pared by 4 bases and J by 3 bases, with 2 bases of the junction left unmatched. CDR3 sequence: CAISADRDTGELFF. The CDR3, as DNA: TGTGCCATCAGTGCAGACAGGGACACCGGGGAGCTGTTTTTT.

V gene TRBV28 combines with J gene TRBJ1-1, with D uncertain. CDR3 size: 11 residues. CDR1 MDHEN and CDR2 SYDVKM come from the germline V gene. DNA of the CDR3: TGTGGCTATTTGGGCGACACTGAAGCTTTCTTT. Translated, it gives CGYLGDTEAFF.

The CDR3 reads CASSLDISAPEQFF. DNA of the CDR3: TGTGCCAGCAGCTTAGATATAAGCGCGCCTGAGCAGTTCTTC. This chain connects TRBV7-3 to TRBJ2-1; D is unresolved. Trimming stripped 2 bases from V and 9 bases from J, with 14 bases between. Germline CDR1 reads SGHTA; CDR2 reads FQGTGA. The CDR3 is made up of 14 amino acids.

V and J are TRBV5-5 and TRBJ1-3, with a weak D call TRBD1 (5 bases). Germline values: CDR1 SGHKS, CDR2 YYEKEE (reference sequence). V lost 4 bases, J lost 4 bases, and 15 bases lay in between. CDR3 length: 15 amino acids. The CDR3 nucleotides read TGTGCCAGCAGCATTCAGGGCGCCACGGGAAACACCATATATTTT. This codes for CASSIQGATGNTIYF.

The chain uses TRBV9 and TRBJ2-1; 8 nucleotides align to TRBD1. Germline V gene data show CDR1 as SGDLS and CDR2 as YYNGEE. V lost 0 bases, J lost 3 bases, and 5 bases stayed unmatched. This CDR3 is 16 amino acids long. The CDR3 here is CASSVERQGYYNEQFF. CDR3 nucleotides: TGTGCCAGCAGCGTAGAAAGACAGGGGTACTACAATGAGCAGTTCTTC.

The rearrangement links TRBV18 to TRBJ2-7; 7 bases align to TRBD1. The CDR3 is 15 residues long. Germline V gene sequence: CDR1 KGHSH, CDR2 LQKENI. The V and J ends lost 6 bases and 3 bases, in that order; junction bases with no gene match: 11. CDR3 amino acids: CASSRQPGQFYEQYF. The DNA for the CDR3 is TGTGCCAGCTCGCGCCAACCGGGACAGTTCTACGAGCAGTACTTC.

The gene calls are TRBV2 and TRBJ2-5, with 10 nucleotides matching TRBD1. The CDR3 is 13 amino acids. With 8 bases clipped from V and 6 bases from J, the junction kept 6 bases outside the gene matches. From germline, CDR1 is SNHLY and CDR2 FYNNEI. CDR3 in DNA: TGTGCCAGCGGAGGGACAGGGGCACAGACCCAGTACTTC. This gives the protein CASGGTGAQTQYF.

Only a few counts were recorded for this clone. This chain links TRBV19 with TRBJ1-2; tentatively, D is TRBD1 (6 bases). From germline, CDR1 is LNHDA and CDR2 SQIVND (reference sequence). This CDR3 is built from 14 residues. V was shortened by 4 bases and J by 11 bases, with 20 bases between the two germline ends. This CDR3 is CASSKTGTSLTYTF. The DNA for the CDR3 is TGTGCCAGTAGTAAAACCGGGACATCCCTGACTTACACCTTC.

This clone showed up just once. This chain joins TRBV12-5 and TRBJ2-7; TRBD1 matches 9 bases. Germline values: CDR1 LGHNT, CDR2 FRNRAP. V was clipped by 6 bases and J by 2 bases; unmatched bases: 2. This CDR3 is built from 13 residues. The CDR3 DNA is TGTGCTAGTGGGCGGGACAGGGCCTACGAGCAGTACTTC. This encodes CASGRDRAYEQYF.

The CDR3: CASRPPGTTNNEQFF. Here the CDR3 DNA reads TGTGCCAGCAGACCGCCCGGGACAACAAACAATGAGCAGTTCTTC. The gene calls are TRBV7-3 and TRBJ2-1; TRBD1 is a possible D gene (6 bases). The V and J ends lost 6 bases and 5 bases respectively, with 17 bases between them. CDR1 is SGHTA, CDR2 FQGTGA, per germline. This CDR3 has 15 residues.

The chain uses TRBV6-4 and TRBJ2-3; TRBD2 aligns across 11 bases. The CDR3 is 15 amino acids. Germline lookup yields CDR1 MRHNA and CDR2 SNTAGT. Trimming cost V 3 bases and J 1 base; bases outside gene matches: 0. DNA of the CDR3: TGTGCCAGCAGTGAGACTAGCGGGGGCACAGATACGCAGTATTTT. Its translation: CASSETSGGTDTQYF.